What follows are 3 T cell receptor beta chains derived from one specimen sequenced in a study of cytomegalovirus exposure and HLA in healthy donors. The PCR made use of 60 Vbeta and 13 Jbeta primers. Data came from immunoSEQ multiplex PCR; TCRdb stores just in-frame clones and leaves some out. The sample lists about 160,000 clones; 70% to 80% were seen once. Sequencing was carried out using PBMCs. All receptors come from a young man in good health and CMV-seropositive.

The chain couples TRBV6-5 to TRBJ1-3; no definite D call. The V and J ends lost 0 bases and 1 base respectively, with 7 bases between them. CDR3 size: 15 residues. CDR1 is MNHEY, CDR2 SVGAGI, per germline. CDR3 region: CASSYSTGSGNTIYF. DNA of the CDR3: TGTGCCAGCAGTTACTCGACGGGTTCTGGAAACACCATATATTTT.

A remark on this clone: In the same sample, other DNA sequences code for this CDR3. The genes are TRBV5-1 and TRBJ2-3; TRBD2 agrees at 15 bases. The CDR3 loop spans 18 amino acids. Germline assignment: CDR1 SGHRS and CDR2 YFSETQ. Trimming took 0 bases from V and 0 from J; bases not matched to a gene: 2. The CDR3 sequence: CASSLGGLAGGSTDTQYF. In nucleotides, the CDR3 is TGCGCCAGCAGCTTGGGGGGACTAGCGGGGGGCAGCACAGATACGCAGTATTTT.

The chain combines TRBV4-2 with TRBJ2-1; the match to TRBD2 covers 8 bases. Germline V lookup: CDR1 LGHNA, CDR2 YNFKEQ. The CDR3 runs 15 residues. With 2 bases clipped from V and 9 bases from J, the junction kept 9 bases outside the gene matches. DNA of the CDR3: TGTGCCAGCAGCCAACATGGGACTAGTCTCGGTGAGCAGTTCTTC. It encodes CASSQHGTSLGEQFF.